The 5 T cell receptor beta chains listed next were all sequenced from one sample in a study of glioma-infiltrating T cells. The iRepertoire nested amplicon-rescue multiplex PCR amplified TCR alpha and beta CDR3s from RNA. TCRdb recomputed calls from the multiplex PCR reads with MiXCR, one row per CDR3 protein. The sample includes 100,000 to 150,000 distinct CDR3 sequences, 20% to 25% seen only once; the top ten take approximately 16%. The sample consisted of glioma tissue, nonneoplastic brain tissue, or PBMCs (not recorded which). The receptors stem from a human donor with low-grade glioma or glioblastoma, undergoing nonglioma brain surgery, or in good health (not recorded which).

Only a few counts were recorded for this clonotype. This sequence joins TRBV10-3 and TRBJ2-7; 9 bases align to TRBD2. The CDR3 runs to 15 residues. J gave up 5 bases and V 3 bases, and 8 bases lay outside the gene matches. From germline, CDR1 is ENHRY and CDR2 SYGVKD. The CDR3 coding sequence is TGTGCCATCAGTGACCCCCCTAGCGGGACCCACGAGCAGTACTTC. Translation gives CAISDPPSGTHEQYF.

As for this clonotype: A clone one base away is much larger, so this may be a read error. This rearrangement joins TRBV27 to TRBJ1-3, with D possibly matching TRBD1 (6 bases). Trimming stripped 7 bases from V and 8 bases from J, with 18 bases between. The CDR3 is 14 residues long. CDR1 and CDR2 (germline): MNHEY, SMNVEV (reference sequence). This chain's CDR3 is CASINRASGDTIYF. The DNA of the CDR3 is TGTGCCAGCATTAACAGGGCCTCCGGAGACACCATATATTTT.

This chain connects TRBV3-1 to TRBJ2-1; D might be TRBD2 (5 bases). Per the germline V gene, CDR1 is LGHDT and CDR2 is YNNKEL (reference sequence). Trimming took 4 bases from V and 0 from J, leaving 10 bases between them. The CDR3 length is 15 residues. The CDR3: CASSPTRDSYNEQFF. The CDR3 coding sequence is TGTGCCAGCAGCCCGACTCGGGACTCCTACAATGAGCAGTTCTTC.

This clonotype appeared a few times. This chain joins TRBV29-1 and TRBJ2-5; the match to TRBD2 covers 13 bases. The CDR3 extends over 14 amino acids. The germline gives CDR1 SQVTM, CDR2 ANQGSEA. J was trimmed by 3 bases and V by 5 bases; bases with no gene match: 3. The CDR3 coding sequence is TGCAGCGTTACCGGGACTAGCGGGAAAGAGACCCAGTACTTC. Its translation is CSVTGTSGKETQYF.

At least ten counts were recorded for this clonotype. V gene TRBV20-1 combines with J gene TRBJ1-2, with TRBD1 matching 8 bases. Looked up from germline, CDR1 is DFQATT and CDR2 is SNEGSKA (reference sequence). Trimming removed 4 bases from V and 2 bases from J; junction bases left unmatched: 3. This CDR3 has 13 residues. The CDR3 nucleotides read TGCAGTGCTAAAAGGACAGGGAACTATGGCTACACCTTC. This sequence encodes CSAKRTGNYGYTF.